This T cell receptor beta chain is from a study of T cell repertoires in cytomegalovirus infection (dated by TCRdb to the late 2010s). Study-level background: Donor HLA type was relevant to the analysis, because carriage of CMV infection together with the matching HLA type was indicated by public TCR beta signatures.

V and J are truncated by 5 bases and 4 bases respectively, leaving an intervening sequence of 13 bases. Including cysteine and phenylalanine, the CDR3 has 14 amino acids. Only the CDR3 DNA is retained, 42 bases long and in frame from the first base. Based on the germline V gene, the CDR1 and CDR2 sequences are SGHVS and FNYEAQ. This clonotype was seen ten or more times. No cognate antigen has been identified for it. No base qualities exist here, and no much larger clone lies one base off it. Sequenced on an Illumina HiSeq 1500. In TCRdb, the public reads were trimmed at Q25 with fastp and aligned with MiXCR, with productive beta chains retained. Entries that share a CDR3 protein sequence are merged under the most common genes and DNA. The sample table holds hundreds of thousands of distinct CDR3 sequences, of which about 20% were seen once. Jointly, the top ten make up 18% of the sample. General study outcomes and caveats: Cumulative frequency of public TCR beta family members discriminated carriers of CMV infection plus the relevant HLA type in this cohort and an independent roughly 330-donor cohort. The ex vivo response was dominated by HLA-C-restricted CMV-specific TCR beta clonotypes, which also provided the single most frequent clonotype in two of eight donors.

This clonotype was sampled from a human donor in good health (CMV status not recorded). Some clones in this sample may be carry-over from other donors' samples. The sequence links TRBV7-6 to TRBJ2-3, with the identity of the D gene unclear. Sequenced input: CD8+ T cells from PBMCs. The CDR3 region: CASSPLGPPDTQYF. DNA sequence: TGTGCCAGCAGCCCTCTCGGGCCTCCAGATACGCAGTATTTT.